This T cell receptor beta chain was documented in a study of blood T cell repertoires in COVID-19. V shed 4 bases and J shed 3 bases, with 21 bases lying between them. The CDR3 has 17 residues. CDR1 and CDR2 (germline): KGHSH, LQKENI. TCRdb's copy holds only in-frame clones and misses some; the assay was immunoSEQ multiplex PCR. Of a few hundred thousand clones in the sample, about 88% were seen once. The sequence was collected from a woman aged 55-70 years with acute or convalescent COVID-19. This chain links TRBV18 with TRBJ1-1; no reliable D call. Sequencing was carried out using peripheral blood. The CDR3 DNA follows: TGTGCCAGCTCACTTTCCGTTCCCGGGATTGGCGACACTGAAGCTTTCTTT. Its translation: CASSLSVPGIGDTEAFF.